This T cell receptor (beta chain) comes out of a study of blood T cell repertoires in COVID-19. Study-wide context: Sites across the United States, Italy and Spain contributed samples from acute and convalescent COVID-19. PBMCs, B-cell-depleted T cells, or T cells provided the cDNA or gDNA that made up the material.

Participants were aged roughly 18 to 90 years, lived in 25 or so US areas, and enrolled virtually. Recovery among Cohort 3 donors was established by two negative PCRs, clearance, or symptom resolution. The table came from immunoSEQ multiplex PCR; TCRdb's copy has only in-frame clones and leaves some out. The sample holds roughly 230,000 clones; 82% are singletons and the top ten take about 3.3%. This sequence originates from a woman aged 55 to 70 who had recovered from COVID-19. Sequences were obtained from PBMCs or T cells enriched from blood (not recorded which).

The CDR3 is CASGPEWQPQHF. The DNA of the CDR3 is TGTGCCAGCGGCCCCGAATGGCAGCCCCAGCATTTT. The rearrangement joins TRBV7-2 to TRBJ1-5; D call uncertain. This CDR3 contains 12 residues. V shed 8 bases and J shed 7 bases, with 12 bases lying between them. Germline CDR1 and CDR2: SGHTA and FQGNSA.